A single sample is the source of the 6 T cell receptor beta chains below, sequenced in a study of Graves' ophthalmopathy and Graves' hyperthyroidism. The study amplified TCR beta CDR3 regions using RNA transcripts. First-round RT-PCR employed HTBI primers, with a second-round multiplex PCR after it. TCRdb re-called the multiplex PCR reads through MiXCR, storing one row per CDR3 protein. The data show 150,000 to 200,000 distinct CDR3 sequences, with roughly 36% seen just once and 8% to 9% held by the top ten. What was sequenced was peripheral blood. These receptors originate from a man younger than 40 with Graves' ophthalmopathy.

This clonotype has at least ten counts. The chain links TRBV28 to TRBJ2-7; 8 bases match TRBD1. Germline V CDR1 and CDR2: MDHEN, SYDVKM. CDR3 length equals 14 residues. V dropped 6 bases and J dropped 5; count of bases not matched to a gene: 9. This chain's CDR3 is CASSRPGQVDEQYF. The CDR3 region has the DNA TGTGCCAGCAGCCGTCCGGGACAGGTGGACGAGCAGTACTTC.

In this sample, this clonotype turned up many times. One end of the junction fails to match germline, which may point to a read error. J is TRBJ1-5 and V is TRBV10-3; D unclear. CDR1 ENHRY and CDR2 SYGVKD come from the germline V gene. The CDR3 length is 14 residues. The CDR3 DNA follows: TGTGTCATCAGTGAGTCGTTAGGGCCTCAGCCCCAGCATTTT. Its translation: CVISESLGPQPQHF.

In DNA form, the CDR3 reads TGTGCCAGTAGTACCTCGGGACAGGGGGACATTCAGTACTTC. Translating gives CASSTSGQGDIQYF. The chain joins TRBV19 to TRBJ2-4; TRBD1 matches at 11 bases. The V gene end was trimmed by 4 bases and the J gene end by 8 bases; junction bases not matched to a gene: 4. From germline, CDR1 is LNHDA and CDR2 SQIVND (reference sequence). CDR3 length: 14 residues.

The chain joins TRBV6-2 or TRBV6-3 to TRBJ2-4, with D possibly being TRBD1 or TRBD2 (6 bases each). Germline loops: CDR1 MNHEY, CDR2 SVGEGT. This CDR3 comprises 13 residues. V was clipped by 7 bases and J by 6 bases, with 13 bases between them. CDR3 nucleotide sequence: TGTGCCAGCACCAAGGGGGGACCAAACATTCAGTACTTC. This translates into CASTKGGPNIQYF.

This chain links TRBV10-2 with TRBJ2-7, with a tentative D call TRBD2 (5 bases). Looked up from germline, CDR1 is WSHSY and CDR2 is SAAADI. CDR3 size: 14 residues. Trimming removed 6 bases from V and 0 bases from J, with 12 bases in between. CDR3 amino acids: CASSGERTSYEQYF. The CDR3 nucleotides are TGCGCCAGCAGCGGGGAGAGGACCTCCTACGAGCAGTACTTC.

There are many counts of this clonotype. The V call is TRBV11-2, the J call TRBJ2-5; 7 nucleotides match TRBD1. Per the germline V gene, CDR1 is SGHAT and CDR2 is FQNNGV. Trimming cost V 5 bases and J 4 bases; bases outside gene matches: 10. This CDR3 is 15 amino acids long. CDR3 residues: CASSTGQFGRETQYF. The CDR3 DNA sequence: TGTGCCAGCAGCACGGGACAGTTCGGTCGAGAGACCCAGTACTTC.